Listed here is a single TCR beta chain. Its cognate antigen is unknown. The sample originates from a study of radiation and T cells in renal cell carcinoma. Whole-study context: Nephrectomy followed 15 Gy stereotactic body radiation by 4 weeks.

Here immunoSEQ multiplex PCR was the method, and the copy in TCRdb shows in-frame clones only, minus some. The sample consists of 70,000 to 100,000 clones, 80% to 90% of them appearing once. V shed 4 bases and J 7 bases; nucleotides not matched to a gene: 3. This CDR3 contains 13 residues. Germline loops: CDR1 SGHRS, CDR2 YFSETQ. Time point reported: blood 2 weeks post-SBRT. As to treatment: 15 Gy SBRT to primary tumor, nephrectomy 4 weeks later. Serial blood draws occurred at baseline and 2 and 4 weeks post-SBRT. General observations from the study: From baseline, blood top tumor clonotypes peaked at 2 weeks post-radiation. No pretreatment tumor biopsies were available for baseline clonotypes.

The chain recombines TRBV5-1 with TRBJ1-5, with 9 bases matching TRBD1. The sequence came from a woman aged 45 to 65 with renal cell carcinoma. The starting material was blood, obtained from a patient whose treatment included radiotherapy and nephrectomy. This chain's CDR3 is CASSDGQGQPQHF. DNA of the CDR3: TGCGCCAGCAGCGACGGACAGGGGCAGCCCCAGCATTTT.